The next 22 T cell receptor beta chains were all read from a single sample in a study of T cells expressing NK-cell markers. TCRdb reprocessed the 5' RACE reads; each CDR3 protein has one entry and no DNA is given. This sample's table has about 150,000 distinct CDR3 sequences. Sample: blood T cells: a sorted CD56 or NKG2C T cell subset, CD4+ or CD8+ T cells, or bulk PBMC T cells (not recorded which). The receptor source for this set is a woman in her 50s in good health.

The chain recombines TRBV12-3 or TRBV12-4 with TRBJ2-3; the D call of TRBD2 rests on TCRdb alone, since no DNA is present to check it. This CDR3 is 14 amino acids long. CDR3 protein: CASSLPAGGDTQYF.

This chain connects TRBV9 to TRBJ2-1; TCRdb outputs TRBD2, but without DNA this stays unchecked. This CDR3 contains 16 residues. Germline CDR1 is SGDLS and CDR2 is YYNGEE. The CDR3 loop reads CASSVGWREGQDEQFF.

The chain is built from TRBV5-1 and TRBJ2-5; TCRdb's D call of TRBD1 is untestable without DNA. Germline V gene data show CDR1 as SGHRS and CDR2 as YFSETQ. This CDR3 has 18 amino acids. The CDR3: CASSSWQGTGREGETQYF. The variable domain in full, completed from reference TRBV5-1 and TRBJ2-5, reads KAGVTQTPRYLIKTRGQQVTLSCSPISGHRSVSWYQQTPGQGLQFLFEYFSETQRNKGNFPGRFSGRQFSNSRSEMNVSTLELGDSALYLCASSSWQGTGREGETQYFGPGTRLLVL.

V is TRBV12-3 or TRBV12-4 and J is TRBJ1-4; absent DNA, TCRdb's TRBD1 call cannot be checked. The CDR3 contains 18 residues. CDR3 sequence: CASSSSGTGGVGDEKLFF.

V gene TRBV20-1 combines with J gene TRBJ1-5; TCRdb's assignment of TRBD1 cannot be checked, as there is no DNA. The CDR3 spans 13 residues. Germline CDR1 is DFQATT and CDR2 is SNEGSKA (reference sequence). The CDR3 protein is CSATDRSNQPQHF.

The CDR3 reads CASRYGDWREWVFHEQFF. This chain uses TRBV6-2 or TRBV6-3 with TRBJ2-1; TCRdb selects TRBD2, and the lack of DNA leaves this call unchecked. Germline assignment: CDR1 MNHEY and CDR2 SVGEGT. The CDR3 sequence is 18 residues long.

The gene calls are TRBV6-6 and TRBJ2-2; the D gene TCRdb calls, TRBD2, cannot be checked with no DNA. In germline, CDR1 is MNHNY, CDR2 SVGAGI (reference sequence). The length of the CDR3 is 18 residues. The CDR3 sequence is CASSYFTWREDDTGELFF.

The chain combines TRBV5-1 with TRBJ2-1; TCRdb calls TRBD1, which cannot be checked without DNA. CDR3 size: 14 residues. Germline V gene sequence: CDR1 SGHRS, CDR2 YFSETQ. CDR3 sequence: CASSWKQGNNEQFF.

The chain couples TRBV9 to TRBJ2-3. The CDR3 spans 11 residues. Germline assignment: CDR1 SGDLS and CDR2 YYNGEE. The CDR3 sequence: CASSVADTQYF.

The chain combines TRBV14 with TRBJ2-1; TCRdb reports TRBD1, a call that lacks DNA to check it against. Germline V gene data show CDR1 as SGHDN and CDR2 as FVKESK. The CDR3 covers 15 residues. This CDR3 is CASSQLRGDHNEQFF. Drawing the rest from reference TRBV14 and TRBJ2-1, the complete variable domain is EAGVTQFPSHSVIEKGQTVTLRCDPISGHDNLYWYRRVMGKEIKFLLHFVKESKQDESGMPNNRFLAERTGGTYSTLKVQPAELEDSGVYFCASSQLRGDHNEQFFGPGTRLTVL.

V and J are TRBV13 and TRBJ1-5; TCRdb indicates TRBD1, and absent DNA this call remains unverified. The CDR3 sequence is 14 residues long. Germline loops: CDR1 PRHDT, CDR2 FYEKMQ (reference sequence). The CDR3 protein is CASSPRGSNQPQHF.

This chain connects TRBV7-8 to TRBJ2-1; TCRdb proposes TRBD2, but this gene call is untestable without DNA. The V gene's germline CDR1 is SGHVS and CDR2 FQNEAQ. CDR3 length: 16 amino acids. CDR3 loop: CASSPPGGGRNNEQFF.

This sequence joins TRBV27 and TRBJ2-7; the D gene TCRdb calls, TRBD2, cannot be checked with no DNA. Per germline, CDR1 MNHEY and CDR2 SMNVEV (reference sequence). The CDR3 has 15 amino acids. The CDR3 here is CASSLNHLAGNEQYF.

The V and J genes are TRBV5-1 and TRBJ2-7. CDR3 size: 13 residues. Per germline, CDR1 SGHRS and CDR2 YFSETQ. The CDR3 loop reads CASSFGPGNEQYF.

The rearrangement uses TRBV30 and TRBJ2-5; TCRdb calls TRBD1, which cannot be checked without DNA. The CDR3 runs to 15 residues. Per the germline V gene, CDR1 is GTSNPN and CDR2 is SVGIG (reference sequence). The CDR3 reads CAWSVRGTYQETQYF.

The chain joins TRBV5-1 to TRBJ1-1; TCRdb names TRBD1, which stays unverified in the absence of DNA. CDR1 and CDR2 from the germline V gene are SGHRS and YFSETQ. This CDR3 comprises 15 residues. CDR3: CASSLAGGPNTEAFF.

The chain combines TRBV6-1 with TRBJ2-1; with no DNA, the TCRdb D assignment of TRBD2 cannot be verified. Germline loops: CDR1 MNHNS, CDR2 SASEGT. The CDR3 runs 16 residues. The CDR3 loop is CASSNVEGGPDNEQFF.

The chain carries TRBV11-3 and TRBJ2-3; without DNA, the TCRdb call of TRBD2 cannot be checked. CDR3 size: 16 residues. Germline V gene data show CDR1 as SGHNT and CDR2 as YENEEA. The CDR3 protein is CASSRPTSGKTDTQYF.

This chain joins TRBV27 and TRBJ2-2; TCRdb reports TRBD2, a call that lacks DNA to check it against. The CDR3 length is 15 residues. Germline CDR1 reads MNHEY; CDR2 reads SMNVEV (reference sequence). The CDR3 spells CASSEREVLPGELFF.

The chain is built from TRBV2 and TRBJ1-5; the D call from TCRdb, TRBD1, cannot be confirmed without DNA. Per the germline V gene, CDR1 is SNHLY and CDR2 is FYNNEI. The CDR3 runs 18 residues. The CDR3 loop reads CASSPVPGQEHSNQPQHF.

The rearrangement joins TRBV4-1 to TRBJ1-3; without DNA, the TCRdb call of TRBD1 cannot be checked. Germline CDR1 MGHRA, CDR2 YSYEKL. CDR3 length: 16 amino acids. The CDR3: CASSQDWSPSGNTIYF.

V and J are TRBV13 and TRBJ2-7; TCRdb lists TRBD1, though no DNA is available to test this call. Per germline, CDR1 PRHDT and CDR2 FYEKMQ (reference sequence). The CDR3 has 14 residues. The CDR3 reads CASSQTRGRYEQYF.